This entry lists 13 T cell receptor beta chains sequenced from one sample in a study of T cell repertoires in cytomegalovirus infection. TCRdb analysed the reads with MiXCR anew, one entry per CDR3 protein. The sample contains 400,000 or so distinct CDR3 sequences, 15% to 20% of which appear only once. Sequencing was carried out using PBMCs. The receptors were gathered from a human donor in good health (CMV status not recorded). Some clones in this sample may be carry-over from other donors' samples.

This clonotype has ten or more counts. V gene TRBV7-6 combines with J gene TRBJ1-1; D is unclear. The germline gives CDR1 SGHVS, CDR2 FNYEAQ. CDR3 length: 12 amino acids. Trimming stripped 6 bases from V and 1 base from J, with 6 bases between. Written as DNA, the CDR3 is TGTGCCAGCAGGGGAGAGAACACTGAAGCTTTCTTT. Residues: CASRGENTEAFF.

This rearrangement joins TRBV7-2 to TRBJ2-7, with D hard to call. The germline gives CDR1 SGHTA, CDR2 FQGNSA. This CDR3 region has 13 residues. V was clipped by 5 bases and J by 2 bases, with 10 bases between them. The DNA for the CDR3 is TGTGCCAGCAGCCGAGCAACCCCCTACGAGCAGTACTTC. Encoded protein: CASSRATPYEQYF.

This clonotype was detected only a few times. V is TRBV29-1 and J is TRBJ1-4, with D possibly matching TRBD1 (6 bases). Trimming stripped 4 bases from V and 5 bases from J, with 11 bases between. The CDR3 is 13 residues long. Germline V gene lookup returns CDR1 SQVTM and CDR2 ANQGSEA. CDR3 sequence (DNA): TGCAGCGTTGCCGGGACACCGAATGAAAAACTGTTTTTT. Translation: CSVAGTPNEKLFF. Drawing the rest from reference TRBV29-1 and TRBJ1-4, the complete variable domain is SAVISQKPSRDICQRGTSLTIQCQVDSQVTMMFWYRQQPGQSLTLIATANQGSEATYESGFVIDKFPISRPNLTFSTLTVSNMSPEDSSIYLCSVAGTPNEKLFFGSGTQLSVL.

This clonotype came up many times. The rearrangement uses TRBV5-5 and TRBJ2-3, with D perhaps matching TRBD1 (5 bases). CDR1 SGHKS and CDR2 YYEKEE come from the germline V gene (reference sequence). There are 16 residues in the CDR3. With 1 base removed from V and 2 bases from J, the gap between germline ends came to 14 bases. Here the CDR3 DNA reads TGTGCCAGCAGCTTGTTGGTTGGACATATCACAGATACGCAGTATTTT. Translating gives CASSLLVGHITDTQYF.

This clonotype was observed at least ten times. The chain employs TRBV11-2 and TRBJ1-3; 7 bases are shared with TRBD1. J lost 3 bases, V lost 4 bases, and 9 bases had no gene match. Germline lookup yields CDR1 SGHAT and CDR2 FQNNGV. This CDR3 spans 16 amino acids. The CDR3 DNA is TGTGCCAGCAGCTCGTTTCCCCGGGACAGTGGAAACACCATATATTTT. Protein sequence: CASSSFPRDSGNTIYF.

There are a few counts of this clonotype. The chain carries TRBV7-9 and TRBJ1-2; TRBD1 agrees at 9 bases. This CDR3 comprises 15 residues. V trimming: 4 bases; J trimming: 8 bases; junction bases outside the gene matches: 11. Germline CDR1 SEHNR, CDR2 FQNEAQ (reference sequence). CDR3 in amino acids: CASSSPRDRVSGYTF. DNA for the CDR3: TGTGCCAGCAGCTCGCCCCGGGACAGGGTCTCGGGCTACACCTTC.

This clonotype was observed a handful of times. This sequence joins TRBV5-1 and TRBJ2-1, with D perhaps matching TRBD1 or TRBD2 (5 bases each). CDR1 is SGHRS and CDR2 is YFSETQ in the germline V gene. The ends were cut back, 4 bases at V and 1 base at J, with 12 bases in the middle. The CDR3 runs 15 residues. In DNA, the CDR3 is TGCGCCAGCAGCCCAGGGACGGTGTCCTACAATGAGCAGTTCTTC. It translates to CASSPGTVSYNEQFF.

Ten or more counts support this clonotype. The chain links TRBV7-2 to TRBJ1-5; D remains unclear. The CDR3 contains 14 residues. Germline V gene data show CDR1 as SGHTA and CDR2 as FQGNSA. The V end was cut by 3 bases, the J end by 2 bases, with 8 bases between. Written as DNA, the CDR3 is TGTGCCAGCAGCTTCTCTCCAGGCAATCAGCCCCAGCATTTT. Translation gives CASSFSPGNQPQHF.

The J gene is TRBJ2-3, the V gene TRBV11-1; no firm D call. Trimming cost V 6 bases and J 4 bases, with 11 bases left between them. Germline V CDR1 and CDR2: SGHAT, FQDESV (reference sequence). This CDR3 is built from 13 residues. CDR3 bases: TGTGCCAGCAGTCAAGGACCCCCAGATACGCAGTATTTT. Translating gives CASSQGPPDTQYF.

At least ten counts were recorded for this clonotype. The chain is built from TRBV27 and TRBJ1-1, with TRBD1 as a possible D gene (5 bases). V was clipped by 7 bases and J by 1 base, with 10 bases between them. The germline CDR1 and CDR2 sequences are MNHEY and SMNVEV (reference sequence). The CDR3 spans 13 residues. The CDR3 DNA reads TGTGCCAGCATCCCCGGGGGGAACACTGAAGCTTTCTTT. It codes for CASIPGGNTEAFF.

In its sample, this clonotype was seen many times. The DNA is left out, because the CDR3 cannot be placed on it with certainty; the CDR3 is given as TCRdb lists it. This chain's CDR3 is CASSSSVAGVNQPQHF. The genes are TRBV7-8 and TRBJ1-5; the table's TRBD1 call for D was not verified on the DNA. The CDR3 has 16 amino acids, counting both end residues. Germline V gene lookup returns CDR1 SGHVS and CDR2 FQNEAQ.

This clonotype appeared a few times. The V gene is TRBV7-2, the J gene TRBJ2-7, with 8 nucleotides matching TRBD2. The length of the CDR3 is 15 residues. CDR1 and CDR2 from the germline V gene are SGHTA and FQGNSA. V dropped 2 bases and J dropped 7; count of bases not matched to a gene: 10. CDR3 sequence: CASSLLTAGEEEQYF. The CDR3 coding sequence is TGTGCCAGCAGCTTACTCACAGCGGGAGAAGAAGAGCAGTACTTC. Variable domain in full (rest from reference TRBV7-2 and TRBJ2-7): GAGVSQSPSNKVTEKGKDVELRCDPISGHTALYWYRQSLGQGLEFLIYFQGNSAPDKSGLPSDRFSAERTGGSVSTLTIQRTQQEDSAVYLCASSLLTAGEEEQYFGPGTRLTVT.

This clonotype was seen at least ten times. V usage is TRBV7-2 and J usage is TRBJ2-1, with D hard to call. Germline V gives CDR1 SGHTA, CDR2 FQGNSA. The CDR3 is 15 amino acids. Trimming left V 5 bases short and J 9 bases short, with 20 bases between. The CDR3 reads CASSPETLLGSEQFF. The CDR3 coding sequence is TGTGCCAGCAGCCCCGAGACCTTATTAGGCAGTGAGCAGTTCTTC.